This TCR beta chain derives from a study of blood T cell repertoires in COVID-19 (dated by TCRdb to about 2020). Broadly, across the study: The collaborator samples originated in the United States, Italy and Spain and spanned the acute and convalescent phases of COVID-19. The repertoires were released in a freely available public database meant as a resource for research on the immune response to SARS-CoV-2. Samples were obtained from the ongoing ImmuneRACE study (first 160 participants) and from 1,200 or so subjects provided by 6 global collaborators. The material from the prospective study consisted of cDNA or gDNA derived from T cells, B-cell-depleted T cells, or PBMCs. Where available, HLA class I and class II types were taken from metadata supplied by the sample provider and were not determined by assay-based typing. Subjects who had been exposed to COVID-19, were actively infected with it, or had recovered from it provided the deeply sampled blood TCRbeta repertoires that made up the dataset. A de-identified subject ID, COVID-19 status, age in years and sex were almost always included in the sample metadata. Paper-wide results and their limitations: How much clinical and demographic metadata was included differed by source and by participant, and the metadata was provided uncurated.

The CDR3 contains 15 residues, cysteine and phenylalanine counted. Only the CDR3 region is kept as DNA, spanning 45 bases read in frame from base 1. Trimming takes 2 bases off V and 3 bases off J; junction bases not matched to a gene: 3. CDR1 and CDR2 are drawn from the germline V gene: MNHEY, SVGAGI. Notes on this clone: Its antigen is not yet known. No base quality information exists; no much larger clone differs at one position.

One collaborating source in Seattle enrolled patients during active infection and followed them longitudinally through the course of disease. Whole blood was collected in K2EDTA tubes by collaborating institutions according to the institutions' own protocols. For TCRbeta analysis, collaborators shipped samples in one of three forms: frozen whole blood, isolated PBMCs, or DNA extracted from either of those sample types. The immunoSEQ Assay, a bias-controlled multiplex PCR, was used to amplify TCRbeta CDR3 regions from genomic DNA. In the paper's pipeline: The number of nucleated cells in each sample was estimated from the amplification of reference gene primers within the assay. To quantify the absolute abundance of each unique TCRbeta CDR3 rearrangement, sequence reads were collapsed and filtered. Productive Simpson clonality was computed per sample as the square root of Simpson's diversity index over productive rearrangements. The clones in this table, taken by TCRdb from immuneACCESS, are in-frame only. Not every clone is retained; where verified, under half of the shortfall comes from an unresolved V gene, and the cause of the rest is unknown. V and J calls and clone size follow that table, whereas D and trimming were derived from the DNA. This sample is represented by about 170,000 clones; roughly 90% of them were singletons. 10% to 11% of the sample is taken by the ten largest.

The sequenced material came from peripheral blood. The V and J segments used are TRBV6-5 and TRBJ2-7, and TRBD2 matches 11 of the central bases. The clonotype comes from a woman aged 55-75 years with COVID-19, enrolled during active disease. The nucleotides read TGTGCCAGCAGTTACACTAGCGGGAGCGTCTACGAGCAGTACTTC. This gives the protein CASSYTSGSVYEQYF.